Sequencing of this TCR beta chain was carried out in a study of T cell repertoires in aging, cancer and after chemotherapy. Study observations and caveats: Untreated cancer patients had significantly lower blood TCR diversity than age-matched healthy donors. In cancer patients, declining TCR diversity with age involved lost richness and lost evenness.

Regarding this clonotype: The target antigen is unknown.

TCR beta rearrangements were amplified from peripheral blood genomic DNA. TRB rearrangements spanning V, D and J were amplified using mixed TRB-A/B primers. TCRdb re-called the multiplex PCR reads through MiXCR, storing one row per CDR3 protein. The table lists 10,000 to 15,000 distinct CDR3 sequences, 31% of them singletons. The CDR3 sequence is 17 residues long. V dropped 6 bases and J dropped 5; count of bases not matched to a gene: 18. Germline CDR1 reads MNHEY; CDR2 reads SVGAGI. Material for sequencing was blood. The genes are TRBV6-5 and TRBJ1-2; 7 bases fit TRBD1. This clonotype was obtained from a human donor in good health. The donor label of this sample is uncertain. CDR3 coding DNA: TGTGCCAGCAGCGCGGCAGGAGGGGGCACCGGGAAATATGGCTACACCTTC. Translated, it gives CASSAAGGGTGKYGYTF.